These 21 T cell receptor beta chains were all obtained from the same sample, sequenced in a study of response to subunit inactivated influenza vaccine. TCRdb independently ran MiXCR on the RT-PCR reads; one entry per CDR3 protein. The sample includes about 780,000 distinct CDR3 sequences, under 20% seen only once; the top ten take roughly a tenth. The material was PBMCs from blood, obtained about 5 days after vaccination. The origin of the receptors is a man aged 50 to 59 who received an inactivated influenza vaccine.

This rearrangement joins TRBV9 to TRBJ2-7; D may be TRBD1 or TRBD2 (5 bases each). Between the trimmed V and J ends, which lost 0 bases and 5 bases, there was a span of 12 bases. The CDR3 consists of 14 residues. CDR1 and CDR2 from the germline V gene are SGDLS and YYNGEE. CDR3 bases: TGTGCCAGCAGCGTAGGGGGGTTTTCGAACGAGCAGTACTTC. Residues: CASSVGGFSNEQYF.

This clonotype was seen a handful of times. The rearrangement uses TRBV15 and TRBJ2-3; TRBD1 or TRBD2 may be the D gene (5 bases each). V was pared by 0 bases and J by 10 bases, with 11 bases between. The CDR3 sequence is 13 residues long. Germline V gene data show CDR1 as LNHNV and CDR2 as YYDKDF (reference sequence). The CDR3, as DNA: TGTGCCACCAGCAGAGATCGAAGGGACCCGCAGTATTTT. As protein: CATSRDRRDPQYF. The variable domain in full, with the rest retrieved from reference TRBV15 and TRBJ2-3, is DAMVIQNPRYQVTQFGKPVTLSCSQTLNHNVMYWYQQKSSQAPKLLFHYYDKDFNNEADTPDNFQSRRPNTSFCFLDIRSPGLGDTAMYLCATSRDRRDPQYFGPGTRLTVL.

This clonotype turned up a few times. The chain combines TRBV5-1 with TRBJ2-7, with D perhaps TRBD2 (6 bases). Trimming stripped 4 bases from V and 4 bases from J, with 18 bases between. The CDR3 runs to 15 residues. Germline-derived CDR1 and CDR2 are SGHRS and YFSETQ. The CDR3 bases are TGCGCCAGCAGCGCCCGGGACTCGCCCGGGTACGAGCAGTACTTC. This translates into CASSARDSPGYEQYF. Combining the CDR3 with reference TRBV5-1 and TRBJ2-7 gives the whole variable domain KAGVTQTPRYLIKTRGQQVTLSCSPISGHRSVSWYQQTPGQGLQFLFEYFSETQRNKGNFPGRFSGRQFSNSRSEMNVSTLELGDSALYLCASSARDSPGYEQYFGPGTRLTVT.

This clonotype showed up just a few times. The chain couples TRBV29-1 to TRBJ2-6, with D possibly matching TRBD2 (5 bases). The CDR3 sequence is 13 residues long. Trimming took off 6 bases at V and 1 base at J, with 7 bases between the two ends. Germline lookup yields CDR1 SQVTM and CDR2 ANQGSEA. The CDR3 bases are TGCAGCGTCGGGGTTTCTGGGGCCAACGTCCTGACTTTC. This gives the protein CSVGVSGANVLTF.

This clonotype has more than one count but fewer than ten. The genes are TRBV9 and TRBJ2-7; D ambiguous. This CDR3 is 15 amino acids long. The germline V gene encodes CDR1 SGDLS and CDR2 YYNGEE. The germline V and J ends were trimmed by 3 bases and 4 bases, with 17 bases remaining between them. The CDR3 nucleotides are TGTGCCAGCAGCGATGGACCTAACTCCCTATACGAGCAGTACTTC. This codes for CASSDGPNSLYEQYF.

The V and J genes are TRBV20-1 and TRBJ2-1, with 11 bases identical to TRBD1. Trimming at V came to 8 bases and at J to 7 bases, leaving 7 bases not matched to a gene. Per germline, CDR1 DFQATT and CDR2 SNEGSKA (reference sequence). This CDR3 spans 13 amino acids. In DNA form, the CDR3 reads TGCAGTCCGGGGACAGGGGGGACGAATGAGCAGTTCTTC. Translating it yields CSPGTGGTNEQFF.

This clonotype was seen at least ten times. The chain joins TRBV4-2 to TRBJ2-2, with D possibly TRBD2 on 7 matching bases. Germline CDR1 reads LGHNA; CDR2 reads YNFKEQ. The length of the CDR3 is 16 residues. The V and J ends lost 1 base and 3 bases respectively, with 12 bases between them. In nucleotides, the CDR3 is TGTGCCAGCAGCCAAGTTCAAGGGGGGGACACCGGGGAGCTGTTTTTT. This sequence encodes CASSQVQGGDTGELFF.

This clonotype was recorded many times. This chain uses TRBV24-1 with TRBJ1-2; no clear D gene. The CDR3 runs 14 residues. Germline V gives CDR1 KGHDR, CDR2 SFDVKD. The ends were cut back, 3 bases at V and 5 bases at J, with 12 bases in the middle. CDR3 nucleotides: TGTGCCACCAGTGATCCTCACTCCCGTTATGGCTACACCTTC. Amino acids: CATSDPHSRYGYTF.

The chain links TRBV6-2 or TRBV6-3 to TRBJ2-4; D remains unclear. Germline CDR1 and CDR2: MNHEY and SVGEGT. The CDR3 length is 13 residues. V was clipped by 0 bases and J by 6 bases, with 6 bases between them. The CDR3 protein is CASSYSILNIQYF. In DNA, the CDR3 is TGTGCCAGCAGTTACTCGATACTAAACATTCAGTACTTC.

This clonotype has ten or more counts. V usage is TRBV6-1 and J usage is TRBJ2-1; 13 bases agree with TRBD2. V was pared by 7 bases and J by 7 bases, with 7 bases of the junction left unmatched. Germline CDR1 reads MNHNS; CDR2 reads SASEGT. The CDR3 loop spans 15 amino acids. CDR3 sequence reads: CASTTSGRRGNEQFF. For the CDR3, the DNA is TGTGCCAGCACGACTAGCGGGAGGAGGGGGAATGAGCAGTTCTTC.

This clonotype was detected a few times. The CDR3 spells CASSTPPYNEQFF. As DNA, the CDR3 is TGTGCCAGCAGTACCCCACCCTACAATGAGCAGTTCTTC. V usage is TRBV6-1 and J usage is TRBJ2-1; D uncertain. The CDR3 contains 13 residues. Trimming took off 5 bases at V and 2 bases at J, with 7 bases between the two ends. From germline, CDR1 is MNHNS and CDR2 SASEGT.

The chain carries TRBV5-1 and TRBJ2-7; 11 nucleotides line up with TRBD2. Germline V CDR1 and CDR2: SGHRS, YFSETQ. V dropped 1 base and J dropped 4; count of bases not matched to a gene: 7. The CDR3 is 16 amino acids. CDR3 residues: CASSLQPGTSGYEQYF. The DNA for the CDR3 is TGCGCCAGCAGCTTGCAACCCGGGACTAGCGGTTACGAGCAGTACTTC.

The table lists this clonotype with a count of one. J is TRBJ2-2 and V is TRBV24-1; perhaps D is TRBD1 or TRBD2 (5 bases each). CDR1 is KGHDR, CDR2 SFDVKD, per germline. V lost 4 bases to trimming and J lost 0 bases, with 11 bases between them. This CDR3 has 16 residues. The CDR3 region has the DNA TGTGCCACCAGTGACCGGGGACGGTCGAACACCGGGGAGCTGTTTTTT. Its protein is CATSDRGRSNTGELFF.

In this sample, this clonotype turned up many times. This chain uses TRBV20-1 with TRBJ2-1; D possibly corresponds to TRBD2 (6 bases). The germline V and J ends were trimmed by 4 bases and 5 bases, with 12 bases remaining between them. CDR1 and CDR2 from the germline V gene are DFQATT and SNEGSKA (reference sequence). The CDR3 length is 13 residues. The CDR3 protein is CSANRLVNNEQFF. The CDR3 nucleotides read TGCAGTGCTAATCGACTAGTTAACAATGAGCAGTTCTTC.

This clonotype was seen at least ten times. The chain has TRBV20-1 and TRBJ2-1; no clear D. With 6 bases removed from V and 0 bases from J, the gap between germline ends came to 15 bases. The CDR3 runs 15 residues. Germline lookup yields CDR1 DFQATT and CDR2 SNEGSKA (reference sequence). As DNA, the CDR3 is TGCAGTGCCCGAGCGCGGATGAGCTCCTACAATGAGCAGTTCTTC. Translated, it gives CSARARMSSYNEQFF.

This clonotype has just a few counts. CDR3 in amino acids: CASSLGSGVYGYTF. The DNA for the CDR3 is TGCGCCAGCAGCTTAGGTTCAGGGGTCTATGGCTACACCTTC. This sequence joins TRBV5-1 and TRBJ1-2, with TRBD1 as a possible D gene (6 bases). Looked up from germline, CDR1 is SGHRS and CDR2 is YFSETQ. Trimming took off 2 bases at V and 4 bases at J, with 12 bases between the two ends. The CDR3 extends over 14 amino acids.

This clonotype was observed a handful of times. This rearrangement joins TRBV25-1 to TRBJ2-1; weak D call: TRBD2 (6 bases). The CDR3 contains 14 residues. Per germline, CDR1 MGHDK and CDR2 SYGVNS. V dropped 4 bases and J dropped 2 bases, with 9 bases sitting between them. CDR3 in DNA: TGTGCCAGCAGTGCAGCGGGCCCCTACAATGAGCAGTTCTTC. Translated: CASSAAGPYNEQFF.

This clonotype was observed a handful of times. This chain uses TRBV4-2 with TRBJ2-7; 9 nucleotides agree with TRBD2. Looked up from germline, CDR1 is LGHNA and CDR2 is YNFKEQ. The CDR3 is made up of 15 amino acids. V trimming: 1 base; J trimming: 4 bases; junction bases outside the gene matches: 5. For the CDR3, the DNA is TGTGCCAGCAGCCAAGTCGGTAGCGGGGGATACGAGCAGTACTTC. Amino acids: CASSQVGSGGYEQYF.

Here the CDR3 DNA reads TGTGCCAGCAGCTTAGGTAGCGACTCCGGGAGGCCCCAGCATTTT. Protein product: CASSLGSDSGRPQHF. The gene calls are TRBV7-2 and TRBJ1-5; D remains unclear. The CDR3 totals 15 residues. Germline CDR1 SGHTA, CDR2 FQGNSA. Trimming cost V 1 base and J 9 bases, with 16 bases left between them.

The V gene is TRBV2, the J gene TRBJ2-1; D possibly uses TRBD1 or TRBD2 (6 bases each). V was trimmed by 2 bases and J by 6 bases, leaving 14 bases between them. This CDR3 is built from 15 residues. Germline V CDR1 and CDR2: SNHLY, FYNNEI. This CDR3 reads CASSEPGALSNEQFF. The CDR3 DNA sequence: TGTGCCAGCAGTGAACCGGGGGCGCTTTCCAATGAGCAGTTCTTC.

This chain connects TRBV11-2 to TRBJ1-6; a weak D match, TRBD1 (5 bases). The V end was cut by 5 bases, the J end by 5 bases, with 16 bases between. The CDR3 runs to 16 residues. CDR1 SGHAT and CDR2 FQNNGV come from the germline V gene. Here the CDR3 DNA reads TGTGCCAGCAGCGCCGCCGGGACTGGAAATAATTCACCCCTCCACTTT. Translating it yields CASSAAGTGNNSPLHF.